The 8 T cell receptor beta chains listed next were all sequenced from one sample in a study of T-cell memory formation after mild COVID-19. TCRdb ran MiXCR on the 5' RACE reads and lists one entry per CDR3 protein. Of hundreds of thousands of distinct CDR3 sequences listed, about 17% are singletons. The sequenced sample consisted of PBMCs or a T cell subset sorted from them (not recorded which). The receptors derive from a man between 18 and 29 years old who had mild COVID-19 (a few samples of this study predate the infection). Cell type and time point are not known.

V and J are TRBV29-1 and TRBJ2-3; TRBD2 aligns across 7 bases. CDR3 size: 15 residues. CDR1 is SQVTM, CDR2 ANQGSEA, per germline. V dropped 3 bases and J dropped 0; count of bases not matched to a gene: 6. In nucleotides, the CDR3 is TGCAGCGTTGAGGCGGGGAGGGGTAGCACAGATACGCAGTATTTT. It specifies CSVEAGRGSTDTQYF.

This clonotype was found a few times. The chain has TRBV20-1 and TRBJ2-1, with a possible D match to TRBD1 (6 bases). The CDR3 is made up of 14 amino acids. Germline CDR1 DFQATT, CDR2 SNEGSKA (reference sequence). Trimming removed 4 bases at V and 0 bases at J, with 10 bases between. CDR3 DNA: TGCAGTGCTACCGGGACACACTCCTACAATGAGCAGTTCTTC. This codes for CSATGTHSYNEQFF.

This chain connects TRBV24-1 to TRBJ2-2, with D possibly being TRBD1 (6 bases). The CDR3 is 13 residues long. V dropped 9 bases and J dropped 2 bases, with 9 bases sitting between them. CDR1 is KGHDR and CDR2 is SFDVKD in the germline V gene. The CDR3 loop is CATEGQNTGELFF. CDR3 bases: TGTGCCACCGAGGGACAAAACACCGGGGAGCTGTTTTTT.

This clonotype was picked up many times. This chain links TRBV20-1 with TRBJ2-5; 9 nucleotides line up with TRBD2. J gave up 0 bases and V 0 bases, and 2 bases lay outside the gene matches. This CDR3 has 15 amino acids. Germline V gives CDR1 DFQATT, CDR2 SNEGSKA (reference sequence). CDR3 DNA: TGCAGTGCTAGAGAGGCTAGCGGGGACCAAGAGACCCAGTACTTC. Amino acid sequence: CSAREASGDQETQYF.

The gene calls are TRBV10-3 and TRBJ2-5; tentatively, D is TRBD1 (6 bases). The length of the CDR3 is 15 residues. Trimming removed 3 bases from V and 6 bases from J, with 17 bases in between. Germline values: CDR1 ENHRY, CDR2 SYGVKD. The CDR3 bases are TGTGCCATCAGTGAATACAGGGAGAGGGGGAAGACCCAGTACTTC. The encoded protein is CAISEYRERGKTQYF.

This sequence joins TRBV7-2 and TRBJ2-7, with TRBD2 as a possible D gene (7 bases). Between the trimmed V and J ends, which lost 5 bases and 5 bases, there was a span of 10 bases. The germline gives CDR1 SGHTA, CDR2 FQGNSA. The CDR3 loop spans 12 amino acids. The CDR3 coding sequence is TGTGCCAGCAGCGGGGGGGGCGACGAGCAGTACTTC. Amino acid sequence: CASSGGGDEQYF.

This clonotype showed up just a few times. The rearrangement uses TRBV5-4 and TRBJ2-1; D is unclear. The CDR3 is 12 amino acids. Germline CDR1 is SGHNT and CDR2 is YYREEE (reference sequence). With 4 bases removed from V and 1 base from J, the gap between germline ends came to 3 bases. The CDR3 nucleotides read TGTGCCAGCAGCATTTCCTACAATGAGCAGTTCTTC. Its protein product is CASSISYNEQFF. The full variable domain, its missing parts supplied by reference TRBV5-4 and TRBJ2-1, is ETGVTQSPTHLIKTRGQQVTLRCSSQSGHNTVSWYQQALGQGPQFIFQYYREEENGRGNFPPRFSGLQFPNYSSELNVNALELDDSALYLCASSISYNEQFFGPGTRLTVL.

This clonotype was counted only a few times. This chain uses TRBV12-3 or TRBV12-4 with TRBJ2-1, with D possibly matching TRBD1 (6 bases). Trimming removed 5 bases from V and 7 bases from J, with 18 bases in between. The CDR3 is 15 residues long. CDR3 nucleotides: TGTGCCAGCAGTCCCCCCCCAGGGGTCGTTAATGAGCAGTTCTTC. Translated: CASSPPPGVVNEQFF.